The 22 T cell receptor beta chains presented below share a single source sample, sequenced in a study of T cells after yellow fever vaccination. Each CDR3 protein gets one entry after TCRdb re-called the 5' RACE reads with MiXCR. The data contain some 350,000 distinct CDR3 sequences, around 10% of them seen just once; the ten biggest clones take up less than 20%. The material sequenced was PBMCs, taken on the day of the first yellow fever vaccination. The receptors shown here come from a man younger than 35 who received the YFV17D yellow fever vaccine.

The rearrangement links TRBV4-1 to TRBJ1-2; D perhaps matches TRBD1 (5 bases). Trimming shortened V by 1 base and J by 1 base, and 16 bases separated the two germline ends. Germline lookup yields CDR1 MGHRA and CDR2 YSYEKL. The CDR3 sequence is 17 residues long. This CDR3 reads CASSQGVWGFDNYGYTF. In nucleotides, the CDR3 is TGCGCCAGCAGCCAAGGGGTTTGGGGGTTCGATAACTATGGCTACACCTTC.

The chain employs TRBV15 and TRBJ2-2, with 8 bases aligning to TRBD1. Per germline, CDR1 LNHNV and CDR2 YYDKDF (reference sequence). The length of the CDR3 is 16 residues. Trimming cost V 1 base and J 2 bases; bases outside gene matches: 3. The CDR3 DNA is TGTGCCACCAGCAGAGGGACAGGGTCCAACACCGGGGAGCTGTTTTTT. It is translated as CATSRGTGSNTGELFF. Based on the CDR3 plus reference TRBV15 and TRBJ2-2, the full variable domain is DAMVIQNPRYQVTQFGKPVTLSCSQTLNHNVMYWYQQKSSQAPKLLFHYYDKDFNNEADTPDNFQSRRPNTSFCFLDIRSPGLGDTAMYLCATSRGTGSNTGELFFGEGSRLTVL.

The chain uses TRBV4-2 and TRBJ2-5; weak D call: TRBD2 (5 bases). The CDR3 has 16 residues. Germline loops: CDR1 LGHNA, CDR2 YNFKEQ. Trimming shortened V by 0 bases and J by 2 bases, and 13 bases separated the two germline ends. The CDR3: CASSQDVATKQETQYF. The CDR3 nucleotides are TGTGCCAGCAGCCAAGATGTTGCGACTAAACAAGAGACCCAGTACTTC.

The chain has TRBV27 and TRBJ2-5, with TRBD2 matching over 9 bases. The germline V gene encodes CDR1 MNHEY and CDR2 SMNVEV (reference sequence). The ends lost 2 bases at V and 4 bases at J; junction bases unmatched: 5. The CDR3 consists of 15 residues. The CDR3 loop reads CASSLRFSGGETQYF. CDR3 coding DNA: TGTGCCAGCAGTTTAAGGTTTAGCGGGGGAGAGACCCAGTACTTC.

This clonotype was seen more than once but under ten times. The genes are TRBV7-9 and TRBJ2-1, with D maybe TRBD2 (6 bases). This CDR3 is built from 13 residues. Germline V gene lookup returns CDR1 SEHNR and CDR2 FQNEAQ (reference sequence). V was pared by 5 bases and J by 8 bases, with 13 bases between. The CDR3 spells CASSPAASDEQFF. CDR3 nucleotides: TGTGCCAGCAGCCCCGCGGCTAGCGATGAGCAGTTCTTC.

This chain connects TRBV3-1 to TRBJ2-5, with D hard to call. Germline CDR1 reads LGHDT; CDR2 reads YNNKEL (reference sequence). The V end lost 4 bases, the J end lost 1 base, and 10 bases lay between the germline ends. This CDR3 region has 14 residues. This chain's CDR3 is CASSPYLTQETQYF. In nucleotides, the CDR3 is TGTGCCAGCAGCCCCTATTTAACCCAAGAGACCCAGTACTTC.

The chain links TRBV28 to TRBJ2-6; TRBD1 agrees at 11 bases. This CDR3 is 17 amino acids long. In germline, CDR1 is MDHEN, CDR2 SYDVKM. V dropped 6 bases and J dropped 3; count of bases not matched to a gene: 7. This CDR3 reads CASRTRTGGLGANVLTF. CDR3 bases: TGTGCCAGCAGAACAAGGACAGGGGGCCTTGGGGCCAACGTCCTGACTTTC.

This clonotype occurred a few times. The J gene is TRBJ2-7, the V gene TRBV19; D is possibly TRBD2 (6 bases). With 3 bases removed from V and 1 base from J, the gap between germline ends came to 13 bases. The CDR3 runs to 15 residues. CDR1 is LNHDA and CDR2 is SQIVND in the germline V gene (reference sequence). As DNA, the CDR3 is TGTGCCAGTAGTATTTTCCGCGGGGTTTCCTACGAGCAGTACTTC. Its translation is CASSIFRGVSYEQYF.

This clonotype was seen only a few times. The chain uses TRBV7-2 and TRBJ2-7, with TRBD1 matching over 7 bases. CDR1 is SGHTA, CDR2 FQGNSA, per germline. This CDR3 has 15 residues. V lost 3 bases to trimming and J lost 2 bases; unmatched junction nucleotides: 7. DNA of the CDR3: TGTGCCAGCAGCTTGTCGAGACAGGGAGCCTACGAGCAGTACTTC. It specifies CASSLSRQGAYEQYF.

This clonotype has more than one count but fewer than ten. The gene calls are TRBV12-3 or TRBV12-4 and TRBJ1-2; perhaps TRBD1 as D (5 bases). Trimming pared 7 bases from V and 5 bases from J, leaving 26 bases between. The CDR3 length is 17 residues. DNA of the CDR3: TGTGCCAGCACATCCGTCTCCGGGACCTACGGAGGGTATGGCTACACCTTC. Translated: CASTSVSGTYGGYGYTF.

At least ten counts were recorded for this clonotype. J is TRBJ1-2 and V is TRBV9; tentatively, D is TRBD1 (6 bases). CDR1 and CDR2 (germline): SGDLS, YYNGEE. The germline V and J ends were trimmed by 3 bases and 4 bases, with 19 bases remaining between them. CDR3 length: 16 residues. The CDR3 loop is CASSEQGRGPFYGYTF. The CDR3 DNA sequence: TGTGCCAGCAGCGAACAAGGCCGGGGGCCTTTCTATGGCTACACCTTC.

This clonotype was seen only a few times. The chain combines TRBV20-1 with TRBJ1-5; D unresolved. Per the germline V gene, CDR1 is DFQATT and CDR2 is SNEGSKA (reference sequence). V was cut by 0 bases and J by 1 base, with 10 bases left in between. The CDR3 spans 15 residues. The CDR3 is CSARDPAGSNQPQHF. In DNA form, the CDR3 reads TGCAGTGCTAGAGATCCCGCAGGAAGCAATCAGCCCCAGCATTTT.

This clonotype was seen a few times. This chain links TRBV11-2 with TRBJ2-2; D call uncertain. Between the trimmed V and J ends, which lost 0 bases and 5 bases, there was a span of 10 bases. The V gene's germline CDR1 is SGHAT and CDR2 FQNNGV. The CDR3 loop spans 15 amino acids. The CDR3 region is CASSLDPYHTGELFF. The DNA for the CDR3 is TGTGCCAGCAGCTTAGATCCCTATCATACCGGGGAGCTGTTTTTT.

This clonotype was found a few times. The CDR3 coding sequence is TGTGCCACCAGCGACCCCCCGCTCGATGAGCAGTTCTTC. As protein: CATSDPPLDEQFF. The gene calls are TRBV24-1 and TRBJ2-1; D unresolved. Per the germline V gene, CDR1 is KGHDR and CDR2 is SFDVKD. V was trimmed by 7 bases and J by 8 bases, leaving 14 bases between them. CDR3 length: 13 residues.

This clonotype was seen only a few times. The rearrangement links TRBV7-8 to TRBJ2-7; D is uncertain. Looked up from germline, CDR1 is SGHVS and CDR2 is FQNEAQ. The CDR3 totals 14 residues. V lost 1 base and J 2 bases, leaving 9 bases between the germline ends. CDR3: CASSLVLVPYEQYF. In nucleotides, the CDR3 is TGTGCCAGCAGCTTAGTGCTAGTCCCCTACGAGCAGTACTTC. Supplemented by reference TRBV7-8 and TRBJ2-7, the full variable domain reads GAGVSQSPRYKVAKRGQDVALRCDPISGHVSLFWYQQALGQGPEFLTYFQNEAQLDKSGLPSDRFFAERPEGSVSTLKIQRTQQEDSAVYLCASSLVLVPYEQYFGPGTRLTVT.

This clonotype was counted many times. The V gene is TRBV15, the J gene TRBJ2-7; tentatively, D is TRBD2 (6 bases). The CDR3 is made up of 14 amino acids. The V gene lost 3 bases and the J gene lost 5 bases, with 14 bases spanning the gap. Germline-derived CDR1 and CDR2 are LNHNV and YYDKDF (reference sequence). This CDR3 reads CATSSGGRDDEQYF. DNA for the CDR3: TGTGCCACCAGCAGCGGGGGACGGGACGACGAGCAGTACTTC.

The rearrangement links TRBV9 to TRBJ2-1; 7 nucleotides line up with TRBD2. J gave up 8 bases and V 0 bases, and 8 bases lay outside the gene matches. This CDR3 is built from 15 residues. Per the germline V gene, CDR1 is SGDLS and CDR2 is YYNGEE. CDR3 loop: CASSVVGLVFDEQFF. DNA for the CDR3: TGTGCCAGCAGCGTAGTAGGACTAGTATTCGATGAGCAGTTCTTC.

The gene calls are TRBV27 and TRBJ2-1; TRBD1 matches at 7 bases. The germline V gene has CDR1 MNHEY and CDR2 SMNVEV (reference sequence). V dropped 6 bases and J dropped 9; count of bases not matched to a gene: 17. There are 16 residues in the CDR3. CDR3 region: CASSDQDRVGAGEQFF. CDR3 bases: TGTGCCAGCAGCGACCAAGACAGGGTGGGGGCTGGTGAGCAGTTCTTC.

In this sample, this clonotype turned up a few times. This chain connects TRBV19 to TRBJ2-3, with D possibly TRBD2 on 5 matching bases. Looked up from germline, CDR1 is LNHDA and CDR2 is SQIVND (reference sequence). The CDR3 length is 14 residues. Trimming removed 5 bases from V and 2 bases from J, with 11 bases in between. The chain's CDR3 is CASSDPGDTDTQYF. The CDR3 DNA is TGTGCCAGTAGTGACCCCGGGGACACAGATACGCAGTATTTT.

In this sample, this clonotype turned up a few times. V gene TRBV6-5 combines with J gene TRBJ2-3; 9 bases map to TRBD2. This CDR3 is 16 amino acids long. The V and J ends lost 4 bases and 4 bases, in that order; junction bases with no gene match: 9. Germline CDR1 reads MNHEY; CDR2 reads SVGAGI. CDR3 DNA sequence: TGTGCCAGCAGTTCTCGTAGCGGGGGAAGGCCAGATACGCAGTATTTT. As protein: CASSSRSGGRPDTQYF.

This clonotype was seen more than once but under ten times. This sequence joins TRBV4-1 and TRBJ1-5; no clear D gene. The germline gives CDR1 MGHRA, CDR2 YSYEKL. The V and J ends lost 1 base and 1 base respectively, with 5 bases between them. CDR3 length: 14 amino acids. The CDR3 coding sequence is TGCGCCAGCAGCCAAGGGTCCAGCAATCAGCCCCAGCATTTT. Translating it yields CASSQGSSNQPQHF.

This clonotype was found a few times. V usage is TRBV6-5 and J usage is TRBJ1-1; D not resolved. The CDR3 covers 15 residues. Germline assignment: CDR1 MNHEY and CDR2 SVGAGI. Trimming pared 2 bases from V and 1 base from J, leaving 11 bases between. The CDR3 loop is CASSYGSAGNTEAFF. CDR3 in DNA: TGTGCCAGCAGTTACGGGAGTGCGGGGAACACTGAAGCTTTCTTT.